This is a list of T cell receptor beta chains from one sample in a study of blood T cell repertoires in COVID-19. Using immunoSEQ multiplex PCR, the repertoire was profiled, and TCRdb retains in-frame clones only, with some absent. The data show roughly 300,000 clones, with roughly 86% seen just once and around 8% held by the top ten. The material sequenced was peripheral blood. The receptors were gathered from a woman in her fifties or sixties who had recovered from COVID-19. The CDR3 runs from the conserved cysteine through the conserved F or W. A D gene is named only where the DNA matches it firmly. Clone size is shown for a subset of rows, as once, few, many or a class of expanded clone.

d_call j_call clone_size v_call cdr3_nt cdr3_aa
. TRBJ1-2 . TRBV5-4 TGTGCCAGCAGCCCGCTGGAGAACTATGGCTACACCTTC CASSPLENYGYTF
. TRBJ2-2 . TRBV4-3 TGCGCCAGCAGCCAAGATCTGACTACCACCGGGGAGCTGTTTTTT CASSQDLTTTGELFF
. TRBJ1-5 . TRBV30 TGTGCCTGGAGTCGGCGAGGAAGTCAGCCCCAGCATTTT CAWSRRGSQPQHF
. TRBJ2-7 . TRBV6-1 TGTGCCAGCAGTGATACCAGGGTAAGCGAGCAGTACTTC CASSDTRVSEQYF
. TRBJ2-5 . TRBV19 TGTGCCAGTAGTCCCTTCAGCGAGGAGACCCAGTACTTC CASSPFSEETQYF
. TRBJ2-5 . TRBV6-6 TGTGCCAGCAGTTACTCGGGCAGTCGACAAGAGACCCAGTACTTC CASSYSGSRQETQYF
. TRBJ2-3 . TRBV13 TGTGCCAGCAGCTTTACTAGCAGTACTAGCACAGATACGCAGTATTTT CASSFTSSTSTDTQYF
. TRBJ1-2 . TRBV5-1 TGCGCCAGCAGCTTTAACCCCGGGAGACAGATGATTAACTATGGCTACACCTTC CASSFNPGRQMINYGYTF
. TRBJ2-1 . TRBV5-4 TGTGCCAGCAGCTTGGCTGGCTCGTACAATGAGCAGTTCTTC CASSLAGSYNEQFF
. TRBJ2-5 once TRBV7-2 TGTGCCAGCAGCTTAGGCAGGGGGACATGGAGGGTGGAGACCCAGTACTTC CASSLGRGTWRVETQYF
. TRBJ1-6 . TRBV3-1/TRBV3-2 TGTGCCAGCAGCCAAGTCTCGGGGGGCAATTCACCCCTCCACTTT CASSQVSGGNSPLHF
TRBD2 TRBJ2-3 . TRBV15 TGTGCCACCAGGACCCCACCTTCGGGAGGACCCACAGATACGCAGTATTTT CATRTPPSGGPTDTQYF
TRBD2 TRBJ2-1 . TRBV6-2/TRBV6-3 TGTGCCAGCAGTTACTCATCTAGCGGGAGGACCTACAATGAGCAGTTCTTC CASSYSSSGRTYNEQFF
TRBD1 TRBJ2-7 . TRBV12-3/TRBV12-4 TGTGCCAGTGCCGGGACAGGAGTCTACGAGCAGTACTTC CASAGTGVYEQYF
. TRBJ2-7 . TRBV12-3/TRBV12-4 TGTGCCAGCAGTGAGGCATTCCACTCCGAGCAGTACTTC CASSEAFHSEQYF
. TRBJ1-4 . TRBV20-1 TGCAGTGCTAGTGGGAGGGCTGGTGAAAAACTGTTTTTT CSASGRAGEKLFF
. TRBJ1-1 . TRBV18 TGTGCCAGCTCACCAACGGGGAGAGACACTGAAGCTTTCTTT CASSPTGRDTEAFF
TRBD1 TRBJ1-6 . TRBV7-9 TGTGCCAGCAGCTCCTCCAGGACAGGGTTAAATTCACCCCTCCACTTT CASSSSRTGLNSPLHF
TRBD1 TRBJ2-7 . TRBV28 TGTGCCAGCACCTCGGACAGGAAGACCTACGAGCAGTACTTC CASTSDRKTYEQYF
. TRBJ2-5 once TRBV19 TGTGCCAGTAGTGGGTACGGAGACCAAGAGACCCAGTACTTC CASSGYGDQETQYF
. TRBJ1-6 few TRBV27 TGTGCCAGCAGTTTCCAGGAGGGGAATTCACCCCTCCACTTT CASSFQEGNSPLHF
. TRBJ2-2 . TRBV10-3 TGTGCCATCAGTGACAGGCCAAACACCGGGGAGCTGTTTTTT CAISDRPNTGELFF
. TRBJ1-5 . TRBV6-5 TGTGCCAGCCAATTGGGCATCAATCAGCCCCAGCATTTT CASQLGINQPQHF
TRBD1 TRBJ1-4 . TRBV5-1 TGCGCCAGCAGCGATGACAGGGGAGTAACTGAAAAACTGTTTTTT CASSDDRGVTEKLFF
TRBD1 TRBJ1-2 . TRBV9 TGTGCCAGCAGCGTTTCAGGGGGGAACTATGGCTACACCTTC CASSVSGGNYGYTF
. TRBJ2-6 . TRBV28 TGTGCCAGCGGGAGAGGGGGAAGCTCTGGGGCCAACGTCCTGACTTTC CASGRGGSSGANVLTF
. TRBJ2-1 many TRBV7-9 TGTGCCAGCAGCCCCGCGATCGGGAGAACCAATGAGCAGTTCTTC CASSPAIGRTNEQFF
. TRBJ1-5 . TRBV5-1 TGCGCCAGCAGCCCGGACACCGATCAGCCCCAGCATTTT CASSPDTDQPQHF
TRBD1 TRBJ1-1 once TRBV5-1 TGCGCCAGCAGCCCGAGAGAGACAGGGGCCACCCTTGAAGCTTTCTTT CASSPRETGATLEAFF
TRBD2 TRBJ2-1 once TRBV15 TGTGCCACCAGCAGAGTGATAGCGGGAGCCTACAATGAGCAGTTCTTC CATSRVIAGAYNEQFF
. TRBJ2-1 few TRBV6-5 TGTGCCAGCAGTCCTGACAGCAATGAGCAGTTCTTC CASSPDSNEQFF
. TRBJ2-7 . TRBV12-3/TRBV12-4 TGTGCCAGCAGTCCCCACTACGAGCAGTACTTC CASSPHYEQYF
. TRBJ2-5 . TRBV5-1 TGCGCCAGCAGCTTGGATGCAGGCCAAGAGACCCAGTACTTC CASSLDAGQETQYF
TRBD2 TRBJ2-6 . TRBV5-4 TGTGCCAGCAGCTTACTCCTAGCGGGAACTGGGGCCAACGTCCTGACTTTC CASSLLLAGTGANVLTF
TRBD1 TRBJ2-5 . TRBV19 TGTGCCAGTAGTCGGACAGGTCACCAAGAGACCCAGTACTTC CASSRTGHQETQYF
. TRBJ2-1 . TRBV19 TGTGCCAGTAGTGCCACAGGTAGGTATGCTTTCGATGAGCAGTTCTTC CASSATGRYAFDEQFF
. TRBJ2-1 . TRBV4-3 TGCGCCAGCAGCCAAGGGCTAGATTTAAGCTCCTACAATGAGCAGTTCTTC CASSQGLDLSSYNEQFF
. TRBJ1-5 . TRBV19 TGTGCCAGTACCAGTCCAGGGGTTTGGACTCAGCCCCAGCATTTT CASTSPGVWTQPQHF
TRBD1 TRBJ1-5 . TRBV7-8 TGTGCCAGCAGCTTCCGGACAGGGGAAGATCAGCCCCAGCATTTT CASSFRTGEDQPQHF
. TRBJ1-4 . TRBV15 TGTGCCACCAGCAGAGAGAGGGAAAAACTGTTTTTT CATSREREKLFF
. TRBJ2-1 . TRBV5-4 TGTGCCAGCAGCTTGGAACAGGACCCTTACAATGAGCAGTTCTTC CASSLEQDPYNEQFF
. TRBJ2-7 . TRBV18 TGTGCCAGCTCACCAAGTTCGCCAGGGGCTGGCGAGCAGTACTTC CASSPSSPGAGEQYF
TRBD1 TRBJ2-7 once TRBV4-3 TGCGCCAGCAGCCAAGATCTTTATGACAGGGGGTACGAGCAGTACTTC CASSQDLYDRGYEQYF
. TRBJ2-5 . TRBV7-2 TGTGCCAGCAGCACGGGGTGGCAAGAGACCCAGTACTTC CASSTGWQETQYF
. TRBJ1-1 . TRBV19 TGTGCCAGTAGAGTGGTCGGAGGTGAAGCTTTCTTT CASRVVGGEAFF
TRBD1 TRBJ1-3 . TRBV2 TGTGCCACCAAGGGGGGACAGGGAGGAAACACCATATATTTT CATKGGQGGNTIYF
TRBD1 TRBJ1-2 . TRBV29-1 TGCAGCGTTGAGAGGGACAGGGGACGCGGCTACACCTTC CSVERDRGRGYTF
TRBD2 TRBJ2-5 . TRBV11-2 TGTGCCAGCAGCTCTTGGAAAGGAGCGGGGGGGCCAGAGACCCAGTACTTC CASSSWKGAGGPETQYF
. TRBJ2-2 . TRBV18 TGTGCCAGCTCACCAGGAGGGGCCGCCACCGGGGAGCTGTTTTTT CASSPGGAATGELFF
TRBD2 TRBJ2-4 . TRBV6-1 TGTGCCAGCAGTGAAAGTCGGGGGGTAGGGGACATTCAGTACTTC CASSESRGVGDIQYF
. TRBJ1-1 few TRBV7-9 TGTGCCAGCAGCTTCAGGGCGGATTACACTGAAGCTTTCTTT CASSFRADYTEAFF
TRBD1 TRBJ1-2 many TRBV19 TGTGCCAGTAGCGTGGGGACAGACCTGAACTATGGCTACACCTTC CASSVGTDLNYGYTF